This entry features one T cell receptor beta chain sequence. This entry comes from a study of beta chain features in type 1 diabetes. Germline trimming cut 5 bases from V and 2 bases from J; bases unmatched to any gene: 6. CDR3 length: 15 residues. The germline V gene encodes CDR1 MNHEY and CDR2 SMNVEV (reference sequence). Expressed TCRB transcripts were sequenced because the isolated RNA had all been reverse transcribed beforehand. Method: immunoSEQ multiplex PCR; TCRdb's copy keeps in-frame clones and lacks some. The sample carries 300,000 to 400,000 clones, approximately 11% recorded once. Sorting of CD4+ naive, central memory, regulatory and stem cell-like memory cells was performed via CD45RO/CCR7/CD25/CD127/CD95/CD27. All sorted populations exceeded 95% purity.

The sample consisted of naive CD4+ T cells from blood. The chain carries TRBV27 and TRBJ2-7; 10 bases agree with TRBD1. This TCR came from a woman in her 30s in good health. The CDR3 reads CASSPGTGVPYEQYF. CDR3 DNA sequence: TGTGCCAGCAGTCCAGGGACAGGGGTACCCTACGAGCAGTACTTC.